This TCR beta chain was documented in a study of T cell repertoires in cytomegalovirus infection. Concerning this clonotype: Its antigen remains unknown.

There are 13 residues in the CDR3. The V segment lost 8 bases and the J segment 6 bases; nucleotides outside the gene matches: 8. The germline V gene encodes CDR1 SGHTA and CDR2 FQGNSA. TCRdb reanalysed the reads using MiXCR and keeps one entry per CDR3 protein. The data show 150,000 to 200,000 distinct CDR3 sequences, approximately 17% seen once. Whole-study findings and limits: Across the ex vivo response, the dominant clonotypes were HLA-C-restricted CMV-specific TCR beta clonotypes. Of the TCR beta families, the public ones yielded a cumulative frequency that identified carriers of CMV plus the relevant HLA.

V and J are TRBV7-2 and TRBJ2-7; 9 bases are shared with TRBD2. This receptor was taken from a human donor in good health (CMV status not recorded). Some clones in this sample may be carry-over from other donors' samples. Sequenced input: CD8+ T cells from PBMCs. The CDR3 DNA reads TGTGCCAGCCACCCTAGCGGGGTTATCGAGCAGTACTTC. As protein: CASHPSGVIEQYF.